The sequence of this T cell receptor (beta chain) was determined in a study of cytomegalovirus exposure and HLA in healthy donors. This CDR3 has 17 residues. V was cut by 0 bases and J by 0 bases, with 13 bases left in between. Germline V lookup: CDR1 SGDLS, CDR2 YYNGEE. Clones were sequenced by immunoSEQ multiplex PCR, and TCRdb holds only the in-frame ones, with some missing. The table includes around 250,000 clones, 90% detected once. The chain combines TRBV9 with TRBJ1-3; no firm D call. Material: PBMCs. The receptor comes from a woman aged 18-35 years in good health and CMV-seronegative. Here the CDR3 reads CASSVGMGARSGNTIYF. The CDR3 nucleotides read TGTGCCAGCAGCGTAGGGATGGGAGCGCGCTCTGGAAACACCATATATTTT.